This record concerns one T cell receptor beta chain sequence. What it recognizes is unknown. These data are taken from a study of cytomegalovirus exposure and HLA in healthy donors. Study-wide background: Among the 300 to 400 donors who were genotyped, 81% fell in the genetic ancestry cluster that is associated with self-reported Caucasian donors. Study results and caveats: Overall, some 160 TCR beta chains were annotated as cytomegalovirus-associated.

The germline V gene has CDR1 LNHDA and CDR2 SQIVND (reference sequence). The CDR3 extends over 15 amino acids. V lost 8 bases, J lost 4 bases, and 9 bases stayed unmatched. The PCR was carried out with 60 Vbeta primers and 13 Jbeta primers. Method: immunoSEQ multiplex PCR; TCRdb's copy keeps in-frame clones and lacks some. Of around 20,000 clones listed, around 80% are singletons. The chain has TRBV19 and TRBJ2-5, with 11 bases lining up with TRBD2. The sequencing sample was made of PBMCs. The sequence was obtained from a human donor in good health. CDR3 residues: CASSPSGRPTETQYF. CDR3 in DNA: TGTGCCAGTTCCCCTAGCGGGAGGCCCACAGAGACCCAGTACTTC.